This T cell receptor (beta chain) was identified during a study of cytomegalovirus exposure and HLA in healthy donors. Overall study results and limits: Researchers catalogued about 150 TCR beta chains as cytomegalovirus-associated.

This CDR3 is built from 15 residues. From germline, CDR1 is MGHRA and CDR2 YSYEKL. Trimming pared 0 bases from V and 3 bases from J, leaving 11 bases between. Measured with immunoSEQ multiplex PCR; TCRdb has only the in-frame clones, and not every one. The sample shows a few hundred thousand clones, roughly 87% of them seen only once. Note on this clone: Its antigen is not known.

This sequence originates from a young man in good health and CMV-seropositive. V is TRBV4-1 and J is TRBJ1-2; a weak D match, TRBD1 (6 bases). Sequenced: PBMCs. The CDR3 nucleotides are TGCGCCAGCAGCCAAGATGGCCAGGGGTACTATGGCTACACCTTC. Translating gives CASSQDGQGYYGYTF.